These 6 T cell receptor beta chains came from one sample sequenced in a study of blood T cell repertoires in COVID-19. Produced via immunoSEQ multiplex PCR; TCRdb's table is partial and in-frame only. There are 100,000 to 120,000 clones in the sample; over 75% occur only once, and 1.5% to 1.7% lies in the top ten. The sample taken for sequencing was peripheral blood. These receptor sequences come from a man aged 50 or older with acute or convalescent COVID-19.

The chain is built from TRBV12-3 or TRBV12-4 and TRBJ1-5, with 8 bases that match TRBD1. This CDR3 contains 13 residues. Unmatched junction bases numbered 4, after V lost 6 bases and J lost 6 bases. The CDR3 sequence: CASRQGETQPQHF. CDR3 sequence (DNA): TGTGCCAGCAGACAGGGGGAAACTCAGCCCCAGCATTTT.

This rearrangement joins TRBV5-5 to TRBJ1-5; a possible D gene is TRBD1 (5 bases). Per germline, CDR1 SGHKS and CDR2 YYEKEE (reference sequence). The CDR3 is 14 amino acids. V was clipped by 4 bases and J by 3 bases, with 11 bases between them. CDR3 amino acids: CASSADSFNQPQHF. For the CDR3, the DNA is TGTGCCAGCAGCGCAGACAGCTTCAATCAGCCCCAGCATTTT.

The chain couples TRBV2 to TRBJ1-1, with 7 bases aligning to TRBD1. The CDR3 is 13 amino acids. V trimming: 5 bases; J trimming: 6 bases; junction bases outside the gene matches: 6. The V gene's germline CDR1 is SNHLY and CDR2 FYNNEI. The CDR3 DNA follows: TGTGCCAGCAGTCGACAGGGAAGGGCTGAAGCTTTCTTT. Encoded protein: CASSRQGRAEAFF.

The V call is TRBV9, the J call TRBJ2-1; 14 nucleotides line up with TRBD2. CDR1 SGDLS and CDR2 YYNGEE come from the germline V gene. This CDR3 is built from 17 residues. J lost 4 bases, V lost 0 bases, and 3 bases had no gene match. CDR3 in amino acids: CASSVGTSGGRYNEQFF. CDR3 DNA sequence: TGTGCCAGCAGCGTAGGGACTAGCGGGGGGAGATACAATGAGCAGTTCTTC.

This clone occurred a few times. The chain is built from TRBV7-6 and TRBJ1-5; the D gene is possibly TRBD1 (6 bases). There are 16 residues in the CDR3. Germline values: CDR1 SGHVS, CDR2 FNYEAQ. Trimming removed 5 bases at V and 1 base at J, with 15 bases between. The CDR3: CASSPASTGSNQPQHF. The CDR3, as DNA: TGTGCCAGCAGCCCCGCGTCGACAGGCAGCAATCAGCCCCAGCATTTT.

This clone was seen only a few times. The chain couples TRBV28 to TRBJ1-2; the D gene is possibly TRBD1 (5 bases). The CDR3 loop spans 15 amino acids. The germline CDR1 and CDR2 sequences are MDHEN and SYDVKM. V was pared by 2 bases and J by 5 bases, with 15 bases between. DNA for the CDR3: TGTGCCAGCAGTTTAGGAGGGACTTTTTGGTATGGCTACACCTTC. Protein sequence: CASSLGGTFWYGYTF.